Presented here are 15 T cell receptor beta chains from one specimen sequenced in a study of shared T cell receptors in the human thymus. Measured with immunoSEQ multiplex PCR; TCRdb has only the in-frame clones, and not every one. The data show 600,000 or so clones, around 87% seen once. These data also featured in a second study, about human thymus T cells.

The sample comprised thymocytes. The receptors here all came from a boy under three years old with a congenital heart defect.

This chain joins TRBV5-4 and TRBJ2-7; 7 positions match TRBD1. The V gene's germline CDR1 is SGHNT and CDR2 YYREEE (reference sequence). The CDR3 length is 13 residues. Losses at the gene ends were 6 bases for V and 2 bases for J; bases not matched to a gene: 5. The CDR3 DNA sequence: TGTGCCAGCAACAGGGGTGGCACCTACGAGCAGTACTTC. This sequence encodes CASNRGGTYEQYF.

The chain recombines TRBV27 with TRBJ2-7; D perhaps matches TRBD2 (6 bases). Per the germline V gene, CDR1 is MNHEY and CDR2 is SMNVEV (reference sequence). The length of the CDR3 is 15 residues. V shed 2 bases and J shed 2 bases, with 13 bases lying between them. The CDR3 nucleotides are TGTGCCAGCAGTTTAACAGCGGGCCAAACCTACGAGCAGTACTTC. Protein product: CASSLTAGQTYEQYF.

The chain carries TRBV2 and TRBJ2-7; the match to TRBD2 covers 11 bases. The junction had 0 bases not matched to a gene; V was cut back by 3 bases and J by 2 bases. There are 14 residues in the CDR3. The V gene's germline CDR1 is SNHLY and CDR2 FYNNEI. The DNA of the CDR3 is TGTGCCAGCAGTGAGACTAGCGGGACCTACGAGCAGTACTTC. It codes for CASSETSGTYEQYF.

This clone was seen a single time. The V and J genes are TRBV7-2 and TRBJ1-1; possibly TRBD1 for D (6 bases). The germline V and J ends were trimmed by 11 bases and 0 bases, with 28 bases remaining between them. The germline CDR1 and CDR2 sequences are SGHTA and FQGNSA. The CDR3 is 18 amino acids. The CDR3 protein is CAGGQKVGRGNVNTEAFF. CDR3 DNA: TGTGCCGGCGGACAGAAGGTGGGCAGGGGAAATGTGAACACTGAAGCTTTCTTT.

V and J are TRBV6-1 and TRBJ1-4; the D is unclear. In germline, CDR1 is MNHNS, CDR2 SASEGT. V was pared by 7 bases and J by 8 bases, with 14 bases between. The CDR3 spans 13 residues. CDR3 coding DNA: TGTGCCAGCATCGGGAGTATAGGCGAAAAACTGTTTTTT. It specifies CASIGSIGEKLFF.

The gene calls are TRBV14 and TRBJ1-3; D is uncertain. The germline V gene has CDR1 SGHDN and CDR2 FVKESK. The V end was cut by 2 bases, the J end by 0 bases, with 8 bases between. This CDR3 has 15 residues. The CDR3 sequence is CASSQMSGSGNTIYF. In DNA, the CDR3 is TGTGCCAGCAGCCAAATGAGTGGCTCTGGAAACACCATATATTTT.

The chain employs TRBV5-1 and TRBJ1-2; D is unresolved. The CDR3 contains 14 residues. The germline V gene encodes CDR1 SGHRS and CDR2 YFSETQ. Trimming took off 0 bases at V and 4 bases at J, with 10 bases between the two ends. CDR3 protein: CASSLAASGYGYTF. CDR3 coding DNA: TGCGCCAGCAGCTTGGCCGCCAGCGGCTATGGCTACACCTTC.

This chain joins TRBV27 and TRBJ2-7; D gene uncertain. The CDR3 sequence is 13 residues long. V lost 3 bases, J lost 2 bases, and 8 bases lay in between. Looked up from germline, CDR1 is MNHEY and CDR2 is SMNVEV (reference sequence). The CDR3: CASSLGRTYEQYF. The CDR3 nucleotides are TGTGCCAGCAGTTTGGGCAGGACCTACGAGCAGTACTTC.

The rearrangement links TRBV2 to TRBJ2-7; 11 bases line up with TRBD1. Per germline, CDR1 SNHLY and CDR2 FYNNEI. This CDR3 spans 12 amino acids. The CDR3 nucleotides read TGTGCCCGTAGGACGGGGGGACAGGGGGTGGTCGTC. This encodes CARRTGGQGVVV.

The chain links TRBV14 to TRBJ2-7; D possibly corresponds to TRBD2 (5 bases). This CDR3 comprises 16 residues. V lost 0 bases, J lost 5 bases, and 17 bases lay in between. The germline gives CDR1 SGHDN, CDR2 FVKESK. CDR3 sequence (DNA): TGTGCCAGCAGCCAAGATTCCCGGGGAACGATCGACGAGCAGTACTTC. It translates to CASSQDSRGTIDEQYF.

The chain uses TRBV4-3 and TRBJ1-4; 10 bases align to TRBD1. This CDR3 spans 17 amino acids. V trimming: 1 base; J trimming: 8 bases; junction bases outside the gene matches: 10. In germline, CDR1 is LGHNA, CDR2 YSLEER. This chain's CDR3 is CASSQAVGQGVGEKLFF. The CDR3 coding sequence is TGCGCCAGCAGCCAAGCGGTAGGACAGGGGGTTGGGGAAAAACTGTTTTTT.

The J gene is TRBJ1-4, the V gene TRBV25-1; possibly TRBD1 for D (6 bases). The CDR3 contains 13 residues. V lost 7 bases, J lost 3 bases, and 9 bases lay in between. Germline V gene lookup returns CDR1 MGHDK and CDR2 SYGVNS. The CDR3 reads CASKGGSNEKLFF. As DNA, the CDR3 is TGTGCCAGCAAGGGGGGGTCTAATGAAAAACTGTTTTTT.

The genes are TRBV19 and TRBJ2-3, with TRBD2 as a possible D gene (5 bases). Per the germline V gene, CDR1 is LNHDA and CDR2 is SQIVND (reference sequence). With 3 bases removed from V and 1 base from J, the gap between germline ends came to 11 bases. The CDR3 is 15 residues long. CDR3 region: CASSMRVTGTDTQYF. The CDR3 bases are TGTGCCAGTAGTATGCGGGTTACCGGCACAGATACGCAGTATTTT.

CDR3: CASSRGTVPTDTQYF. As DNA, the CDR3 is TGTGCCAGCAGTAGGGGGACAGTACCAACAGATACGCAGTATTTT. V usage is TRBV28 and J usage is TRBJ2-3; TRBD1 aligns across 7 bases. Germline V gene data show CDR1 as MDHEN and CDR2 as SYDVKM. The CDR3 spans 15 residues. With 5 bases clipped from V and 3 bases from J, the junction kept 8 bases outside the gene matches.

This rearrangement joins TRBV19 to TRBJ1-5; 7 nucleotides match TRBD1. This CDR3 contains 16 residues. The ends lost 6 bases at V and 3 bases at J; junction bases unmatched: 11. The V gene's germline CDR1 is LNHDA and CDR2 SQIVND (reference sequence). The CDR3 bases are TGTGCCAGTAGCCCCGGACAGGCCTGCTACAATCAGCCCCAGCATTTT. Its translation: CASSPGQACYNQPQHF.